The clone carrying this T cell receptor beta chain was detected only once. TCRdb's copy holds only in-frame clones and misses some; the assay was immunoSEQ multiplex PCR. Of hundreds of thousands of clones in the sample, around nine tenths are singletons; the top ten hold approximately 1.5%. The sample is drawn from a study of blood T cell repertoires in COVID-19. This clonotype originated in a woman between 18 and 29 years old who had been exposed to COVID-19. Specimen: PBMCs or T cells enriched from blood (not recorded which).

This CDR3 reads CASSPTGLAGGTDTQYF. DNA of the CDR3: TGTGCCAGCAGCCCCACGGGACTAGCGGGGGGAACAGATACGCAGTATTTT. The chain carries TRBV7-3 and TRBJ2-3, with 15 bases identical to TRBD2. CDR1 is SGHTA and CDR2 is FQGTGA in the germline V gene. There are 17 residues in the CDR3. V shed 5 bases, J shed 3 bases, and the junction held 6 bases outside the gene matches.